The 8 T cell receptor beta chains given below trace back to one sample, sequenced in a study of Graves' ophthalmopathy and Graves' hyperthyroidism. From RNA, the CDR3 regions of TCR beta chains were amplified and sequenced. First-round RT-PCR employed HTBI primers, with a second-round multiplex PCR after it. Via MiXCR, TCRdb re-called the multiplex PCR reads, giving one row per CDR3 protein. The profile shows about 600,000 distinct CDR3 sequences, under 45% of them singletons. Sequencing input: peripheral blood or thyroid tissue (not recorded which). The receptor set was obtained from an adult man with Graves' hyperthyroidism.

Many counts were recorded for this clonotype. The chain is built from TRBV5-8 and TRBJ2-5; 14 bases are a match to TRBD2. The CDR3 is made up of 15 amino acids. Germline CDR1 and CDR2: SGHTS and YDEGEE. J gave up 4 bases and V 2 bases, and 1 base lay outside the gene matches. In DNA, the CDR3 is TGTGCCAGCAGCTTCGGGACTAGCGGGAGAGAGACCCAGTACTTC. It codes for CASSFGTSGRETQYF.

This clonotype was picked up many times. The gene calls are TRBV29-1 and TRBJ1-2; D is perhaps TRBD1 (6 bases). V was trimmed by 7 bases and J by 4 bases, leaving 16 bases between them. The CDR3 extends over 13 amino acids. The V gene's germline CDR1 is SQVTM and CDR2 ANQGSEA. The CDR3 loop is CSANPAQGYGYTF. CDR3 DNA sequence: TGCAGCGCTAACCCAGCACAGGGCTATGGCTACACCTTC.

As regards this clonotype: Just one base apart from a much larger clone, this may be a read error. The genes are TRBV5-1 and TRBJ2-5; 9 nucleotides line up with TRBD2. The CDR3 runs to 16 residues. The J segment lost 0 bases and the V segment lost 0 bases, leaving 3 bases of the junction unmatched. CDR1 is SGHRS, CDR2 YFSETQ, per germline. For the CDR3, the DNA is TGCGCCAGCAGCTTGGTGCCTAGCGGGGACCAAGAGACCCAGTACTTC. This encodes CASSLVPSGDQETQYF.

The chain links TRBV10-3 to TRBJ2-3; D may be TRBD1 or TRBD2 (6 bases each). CDR1 is ENHRY, CDR2 SYGVKD, per germline. V gave up 10 bases and J gave up 2 bases, with 13 bases separating them. The CDR3 runs 13 residues. The CDR3 region is CATAGQTTDTQYF. The CDR3 DNA sequence: TGTGCCACCGCGGGACAAACCACAGATACGCAGTATTTT.

This clonotype was observed a handful of times. This sequence joins TRBV6-5 and TRBJ2-7; D gene uncertain. Germline V gene data show CDR1 as MNHEY and CDR2 as SVGAGI. The ends were cut back, 0 bases at V and 5 bases at J, with 2 bases in the middle. The CDR3 is 11 amino acids. CDR3 bases: TGTGCCAGCAGTTACTCGGACGAGCAGTACTTC. Amino acid sequence: CASSYSDEQYF.

The rearrangement uses TRBV7-2 and TRBJ2-7, with TRBD1 matching 10 bases. Germline V gene data show CDR1 as SGHTA and CDR2 as FQGNSA. Trimming removed 5 bases from V and 4 bases from J; junction bases left unmatched: 14. This CDR3 has 17 amino acids. The CDR3 loop reads CASSIYKFPGQGYEQYF. CDR3 DNA: TGTGCCAGCAGCATCTATAAATTTCCGGGACAGGGGTACGAGCAGTACTTC.

This clonotype was counted many times. The rearrangement uses TRBV20-1 and TRBJ2-7; tentatively, D is TRBD1 or TRBD2 (5 bases each). Germline V lookup: CDR1 DFQATT, CDR2 SNEGSKA (reference sequence). This CDR3 region has 13 residues. V shed 3 bases and J shed 5 bases, with 14 bases lying between them. The CDR3 spells CSASSRLGDEQYF. The CDR3 bases are TGCAGTGCTAGTTCGCGGCTGGGGGACGAGCAGTACTTC.

This clonotype was seen a few times. The chain recombines TRBV2 with TRBJ2-7; a weak D match, TRBD2 (5 bases). Germline CDR1 and CDR2: SNHLY and FYNNEI. V was cut by 2 bases and J by 0 bases, with 8 bases left in between. The CDR3 is 14 amino acids. The CDR3 nucleotides are TGTGCCAGCAGTGAAAGCGACTACTCCTACGAGCAGTACTTC. It translates to CASSESDYSYEQYF.